The 24 T cell receptor beta chains listed next were all sequenced from one sample in a study of T cells in Graves' hyperthyroidism and ophthalmopathy (dated by TCRdb to between 2018 and 2021). Libraries were prepared through multiplex PCR. The sequencer was an Illumina HiSeq 2000. The TCR beta CDR3 regions were amplified from RNA transcripts. The first round of RT-PCR for the TCR CDR3 was performed with the HTBI primer set and the Qiagen OneStep RT-PCR kit. TCRdb took the public reads, trimmed them with fastp at Q25, ran MiXCR for clone calling and kept in-frame beta chains. Rows are unified per CDR3 protein, each entry keeping the most common DNA and genes. The sample table records hundreds of thousands of distinct CDR3 sequences; about 14% of these occur just once. Clones ranked in the top ten supply 10% to 13% of the sample. Specimen: blood. These TCRs come from a woman aged 18 to 35 with Graves' hyperthyroidism.

This clonotype was seen ten or more times. The chain is built from TRBV29-1 and TRBJ1-4; D remains unclear. Trimming took off 6 bases at V and 2 bases at J, with 13 bases between the two ends. The CDR3 consists of 14 residues. Germline V gene lookup returns CDR1 SQVTM and CDR2 ANQGSEA. The CDR3: CSVAGVTTNEKLFF. CDR3 DNA: TGCAGCGTCGCCGGGGTGACCACTAATGAAAAACTGTTTTTT.

Written as DNA, the CDR3 is TGTGCCAGCAGTTACTCGCCTCTGCCGGGGGTTGAAGGCTACACCTTC. Its protein is CASSYSPLPGVEGYTF. The rearrangement links TRBV6-6 to TRBJ1-2, with D possibly matching TRBD1 (5 bases). V lost 0 bases, J lost 8 bases, and 19 bases lay in between. CDR1 and CDR2 (germline): MNHNY, SVGAGI (reference sequence). This CDR3 is 16 amino acids long.

The V gene is TRBV29-1, the J gene TRBJ2-7, with 9 nucleotides matching TRBD2. The V gene end was trimmed by 6 bases and the J gene end by 5 bases; junction bases not matched to a gene: 11. The CDR3 runs to 14 residues. Germline V gene lookup returns CDR1 SQVTM and CDR2 ANQGSEA. CDR3 sequence (DNA): TGCAGCGTGCCCGCGGGAGGGCGGATCGACGAGCAGTACTTC. Translated: CSVPAGGRIDEQYF.

This chain joins TRBV18 and TRBJ2-3; D is perhaps TRBD2 (5 bases). The CDR3 runs 14 residues. Trimming shortened V by 3 bases and J by 6 bases, and 13 bases separated the two germline ends. The germline gives CDR1 KGHSH, CDR2 LQKENI. The CDR3 DNA sequence: TGTGCCAGCTCACCGCAGTTTGGGGAGGATACGCAGTATTTT. Translation: CASSPQFGEDTQYF.

The chain links TRBV2 to TRBJ1-3; no reliable D call. CDR3 size: 14 residues. Trimming pared 7 bases from V and 4 bases from J, leaving 14 bases between. Per germline, CDR1 SNHLY and CDR2 FYNNEI. DNA for the CDR3: TGTGCCAGCAAAACGGCAGTTACCGGAAACACCATATATTTT. This translates into CASKTAVTGNTIYF.

A few counts support this clonotype. The chain couples TRBV10-2 to TRBJ2-5; possible D gene TRBD1, 6 bases. V lost 11 bases to trimming and J lost 1 base, with 23 bases between them. Germline loops: CDR1 WSHSY, CDR2 SAAADI. There are 16 residues in the CDR3. This CDR3 reads CAAKPDLWTAQETQYF. DNA for the CDR3: TGCGCCGCAAAACCCGATCTTTGGACAGCCCAAGAGACCCAGTACTTC.

In this sample, this clonotype turned up many times. This chain connects TRBV6-5 to TRBJ2-5; 7 bases are shared with TRBD2. V dropped 0 bases and J dropped 5; count of bases not matched to a gene: 9. CDR1 is MNHEY, CDR2 SVGAGI, per germline. This CDR3 is 16 amino acids long. CDR3 sequence reads: CASSYSEGGPMETQYF. The DNA for the CDR3 is TGTGCCAGCAGTTACTCGGAGGGAGGGCCAATGGAGACCCAGTACTTC.

This clonotype was seen at least ten times. The gene calls are TRBV28 and TRBJ2-7; no clear D gene. Germline V gene data show CDR1 as MDHEN and CDR2 as SYDVKM. The CDR3 extends over 12 amino acids. Between the trimmed V and J ends, which lost 3 bases and 7 bases, there was a span of 10 bases. The CDR3: CASSLLTNEQYF. The CDR3 DNA follows: TGTGCCAGCAGTTTGTTAACAAATGAGCAGTACTTC.

This clonotype was counted at least ten times. This sequence joins TRBV7-3 and TRBJ2-5, with 8 bases that match TRBD1. Trimming removed 4 bases from V and 5 bases from J; junction bases left unmatched: 12. Per germline, CDR1 SGHTA and CDR2 FQGTGA. The length of the CDR3 is 16 residues. DNA of the CDR3: TGTGCCAGCAGCTCATCCGGATTAAACAGGGGGGAGACCCAGTACTTC. Protein sequence: CASSSSGLNRGETQYF.

The J gene is TRBJ2-1, the V gene TRBV28; no definite D call. The germline V and J ends were trimmed by 3 bases and 4 bases, with 16 bases remaining between them. This CDR3 spans 16 amino acids. CDR1 MDHEN and CDR2 SYDVKM come from the germline V gene. The chain's CDR3 is CASSFWSVTSYNEQFF. The CDR3 DNA sequence: TGTGCCAGCAGTTTTTGGTCCGTCACCAGTTACAATGAGCAGTTCTTC.

This clonotype came up many times. The chain's CDR3 is CASRGHWNTEAFF. CDR3 coding DNA: TGTGCCAGCAGGGGACATTGGAACACTGAAGCTTTCTTT. The V call is TRBV2, the J call TRBJ1-1, with D tentatively TRBD1 (6 bases). The V end was cut by 6 bases, the J end by 1 base, with 9 bases between. The length of the CDR3 is 13 residues. Germline V CDR1 and CDR2: SNHLY, FYNNEI.

The CDR3 coding sequence is TGTGCCAGCAGCCAAGATTGGGGAGACTACGAGCAGTACTTC. It specifies CASSQDWGDYEQYF. The rearrangement joins TRBV14 to TRBJ2-7, with D maybe TRBD2 (5 bases). Germline CDR1 and CDR2: SGHDN and FVKESK. The CDR3 has 14 residues. V was shortened by 0 bases and J by 3 bases, with 9 bases between the two germline ends.

This chain connects TRBV20-1 to TRBJ1-5, with D unclear. The V and J ends lost 0 bases and 1 base respectively, with 10 bases between them. The CDR3 spans 15 residues. Germline values: CDR1 DFQATT, CDR2 SNEGSKA (reference sequence). The CDR3 sequence: CSARDRGVSNQPQHF. As DNA, the CDR3 is TGCAGTGCTAGAGATCGCGGGGTGAGCAATCAGCCCCAGCATTTT.

In its sample, this clonotype was seen many times. The chain combines TRBV7-9 with TRBJ2-1; 7 bases match TRBD2. J was trimmed by 6 bases and V by 0 bases; bases with no gene match: 8. Germline values: CDR1 SEHNR, CDR2 FQNEAQ (reference sequence). The CDR3 is 16 amino acids. CDR3 coding DNA: TGTGCCAGCAGCTTAGCGGGAGGGCCCTATTTCAATGAGCAGTTCTTC. Translated, it gives CASSLAGGPYFNEQFF.

The chain links TRBV9 to TRBJ2-3, with 9 nucleotides matching TRBD2. Germline loops: CDR1 SGDLS, CDR2 YYNGEE. The CDR3 covers 16 residues. V lost 4 bases, J lost 1 base, and 7 bases stayed unmatched. CDR3 nucleotide sequence: TGTGCCAGCAGCCCCGGACTAGCGTGGGGCACAGATACGCAGTATTTT. It specifies CASSPGLAWGTDTQYF.

The chain carries TRBV2 and TRBJ2-7; TRBD1 agrees at 7 bases. CDR3 length: 21 amino acids. V gave up 8 bases and J gave up 3 bases; unmatched junction bases: 31. Germline-derived CDR1 and CDR2 are SNHLY and FYNNEI. CDR3 nucleotides: TGTGCCAGCTCACCACCGGGGCGACAGGGAGCCACCCACTCCACCGACTACGAGCAGTACTTC. This gives the protein CASSPPGRQGATHSTDYEQYF.

The rearrangement joins TRBV29-1 to TRBJ2-7; D may match TRBD1 or TRBD2 (6 bases each). The CDR3 totals 14 residues. Germline lookup yields CDR1 SQVTM and CDR2 ANQGSEA. V was pared by 4 bases and J by 6 bases, with 19 bases between. The CDR3 protein is CSVAEHREDAEQYF. The CDR3 DNA reads as TGCAGCGTTGCGGAACACAGGGAGGACGCCGAGCAGTACTTC.

On this clonotype itself: A read error is likely, as this CDR3 ends without the conserved phenylalanine or tryptophan. The chain combines TRBV2 with TRBJ2-3; tentatively, D is TRBD1 or TRBD2 (5 bases each). CDR3 length: 13 residues. Per germline, CDR1 SNHLY and CDR2 FYNNEI. V was pared by 6 bases and J by 1 base, with 8 bases between. The CDR3, as DNA: TGTGCCAGCAGAGGGACGGGCACAGATACGCAGTATCTT. The encoded protein is CASRGTGTDTQYL.

This chain joins TRBV19 and TRBJ2-3; D gene uncertain. Germline values: CDR1 LNHDA, CDR2 SQIVND (reference sequence). The CDR3 totals 14 residues. Trimming took off 5 bases at V and 1 base at J, with 10 bases between the two ends. The CDR3, as DNA: TGTGCCAGTAGTGCCCGGAAGGGCACAGATACGCAGTATTTT. Translating gives CASSARKGTDTQYF.

This rearrangement joins TRBV5-4 to TRBJ2-1, with 10 bases lining up with TRBD2. Trimming took 2 bases from V and 8 from J; bases not matched to a gene: 10. CDR3 size: 16 residues. Germline-derived CDR1 and CDR2 are SGHNT and YYREEE (reference sequence). This chain's CDR3 is CASSFALAGFWDEQFF. For the CDR3, the DNA is TGTGCCAGCAGCTTTGCACTAGCGGGATTTTGGGATGAGCAGTTCTTC.

The chain uses TRBV7-9 and TRBJ2-7, with D possibly TRBD2 on 7 matching bases. Germline V gene sequence: CDR1 SEHNR, CDR2 FQNEAQ (reference sequence). V was cut by 5 bases and J by 2 bases, with 13 bases left in between. This CDR3 contains 14 residues. CDR3 in DNA: TGTGCCAGCAGCCCCGAGGGGGGGACCTACGAGCAGTACTTC. Amino acid sequence: CASSPEGGTYEQYF. Looking up the rest from reference TRBV7-9 and TRBJ2-7 gives the full variable domain: DTGVSQNPRHKITKRGQNVTFRCDPISEHNRLYWYRQTLGQGPEFLTYFQNEAQLEKSRLLSDRFSAERPKGSFSTLEIQRTEQGDSAMYLCASSPEGGTYEQYFGPGTRLTVT.

The sample holds many counts of this clonotype. The chain employs TRBV5-6 and TRBJ1-2; D uncertain. The germline V and J ends were trimmed by 5 bases and 0 bases, with 11 bases remaining between them. The CDR3 loop spans 14 amino acids. Germline CDR1 SGHDT, CDR2 YYEEEE. The CDR3 spells CASSHTSTNYGYTF. CDR3 in DNA: TGTGCCAGCAGTCACACCTCAACTAACTATGGCTACACCTTC.

The chain recombines TRBV6-4 with TRBJ2-2; 14 bases map to TRBD2. Germline CDR1 reads MRHNA; CDR2 reads SNTAGT. Germline trimming cut 6 bases from V and 10 bases from J; bases unmatched to any gene: 10. CDR3 size: 16 residues. This CDR3 is CASSPGLAGGSEELFF. The DNA for the CDR3 is TGTGCCAGCAGCCCCGGACTAGCGGGAGGTTCAGAGGAGCTGTTTTTT.

This clonotype was observed many times. The chain links TRBV5-1 to TRBJ2-7, with TRBD1 identical over 7 bases. This CDR3 has 13 residues. Germline V gene lookup returns CDR1 SGHRS and CDR2 YFSETQ. J gave up 3 bases and V 6 bases, and 6 bases lay outside the gene matches. CDR3: CASKEGQDYEQYF. As DNA, the CDR3 is TGCGCCAGCAAAGAAGGACAGGACTACGAGCAGTACTTC.